The source of this TCR beta chain is a study of CD8+ T cells in alopecia areata. As the sequencing template, cDNA was produced by extracting RNA and reverse transcribing it. Profiling relied on immunoSEQ multiplex PCR, and the TCRdb table lists in-frame clones only, not all of them. The table has roughly 190,000 clones, roughly three fifths seen once. This sample's treatment: oral pan-JAK inhibitor, 5-10 mg twice daily. This CDR3 region has 14 residues. CDR1 is MNHNS, CDR2 SASEGT, per germline. J gave up 5 bases and V 3 bases, and 2 bases lay outside the gene matches. This chain joins TRBV6-1 and TRBJ1-5; TRBD1 aligns across 9 bases. This sample comprised CD4+ T cells sorted from blood, obtained at week 4, from a patient treated with tofacitinib. The TCR sequence derives from a human donor with alopecia areata. The CDR3 bases are TGTGCCAGCAGTGAGACAGGGGGATATCAGCCCCAGCATTTT. Translating gives CASSETGGYQPQHF.